A single sample gave rise to the 32 T cell receptor beta chains below, sequenced in a study of control samples from healthy donors and cancer patients. Clones were read by immunoSEQ multiplex PCR, and TCRdb kept only the in-frame ones, dropping some. The sample shows about 130,000 clones, around nine tenths of them seen only once. Sequenced: blood. These receptors were obtained from a man aged 40-50 years in good health.

In DNA, the CDR3 is TGTGCCACCAGTGATACATACAAAGGACAAGAGACCCAGTACTTC. Its protein product is CATSDTYKGQETQYF. The chain is built from TRBV24-1 and TRBJ2-5; D gene unclear. Trimming stripped 3 bases from V and 2 bases from J, with 12 bases between. The CDR3 is made up of 15 amino acids. From germline, CDR1 is KGHDR and CDR2 SFDVKD.

A remark on this clone: Additional DNA sequences in this sample encode the identical CDR3. This rearrangement joins TRBV6-5 to TRBJ2-5, with TRBD1 matching over 7 bases. CDR3 length: 14 residues. V shed 0 bases and J 5 bases; nucleotides not matched to a gene: 3. Per germline, CDR1 MNHEY and CDR2 SVGAGI. CDR3 nucleotide sequence: TGTGCCAGCAGTTACTCGGGGACAGCGGAGACCCAGTACTTC. Residues: CASSYSGTAETQYF.

Only one count was recorded for this clone. This chain uses TRBV6-1 with TRBJ2-7; TRBD2 might be the D (5 bases). Per the germline V gene, CDR1 is MNHNS and CDR2 is SASEGT. V was shortened by 2 bases and J by 3 bases, with 14 bases between the two germline ends. This CDR3 region has 15 residues. CDR3 sequence: CASSETGITNYEQYF. Here the CDR3 DNA reads TGTGCCAGCAGTGAAACGGGAATCACTAACTACGAGCAGTACTTC.

The chain uses TRBV4-1 and TRBJ2-3, with a weak D call TRBD1 (6 bases). Trimming took off 1 base at V and 1 base at J, with 9 bases between the two ends. Germline V gene sequence: CDR1 MGHRA, CDR2 YSYEKL. CDR3 size: 15 residues. Here the CDR3 reads CASSQAWTGTDTQYF. Written as DNA, the CDR3 is TGCGCCAGCAGCCAAGCATGGACAGGCACAGATACGCAGTATTTT.

A few counts support this clone. This sample includes further DNA sequences coding for the same CDR3. V gene TRBV3-1 (or the pseudogene TRBV3-2) combines with J gene TRBJ1-2; D not certain. In germline, CDR1 is LGHDT, CDR2 YNNKEL (reference sequence). This CDR3 comprises 14 residues. The V end was cut by 3 bases, the J end by 3 bases, with 11 bases between. The CDR3 spells CASSQGTDHYGYTF. The CDR3 region has the DNA TGTGCCAGCAGCCAGGGAACGGACCACTATGGCTACACCTTC.

This chain links TRBV19 with TRBJ2-4; 9 bases line up with TRBD1. Germline V CDR1 and CDR2: LNHDA, SQIVND (reference sequence). The CDR3 spans 16 residues. V shed 5 bases, J shed 2 bases, and the junction held 7 bases outside the gene matches. The CDR3 region has the DNA TGTGCCAGTAGTGGGACAGGGTTTTTAACCAAAAACATTCAGTACTTC. Translating it yields CASSGTGFLTKNIQYF.

The gene calls are TRBV5-1 and TRBJ1-1; D unresolved. The CDR3 extends over 14 amino acids. Germline assignment: CDR1 SGHRS and CDR2 YFSETQ. The germline V and J ends were trimmed by 1 base and 1 base, with 8 bases remaining between them. The CDR3 sequence is CASSLTLPNTEAFF. The CDR3 DNA sequence: TGCGCCAGCAGCTTGACTCTCCCGAACACTGAAGCTTTCTTT.

The rearrangement uses TRBV7-2 and TRBJ2-1; no clear D gene. This CDR3 comprises 15 residues. Trimming removed 2 bases from V and 4 bases from J, with 12 bases in between. Germline V gives CDR1 SGHTA, CDR2 FQGNSA. The CDR3, as DNA: TGTGCCAGCAGCTTAAGTCCCTCCGAGTACAATGAGCAGTTCTTC. Amino acid sequence: CASSLSPSEYNEQFF.

The chain links TRBV7-9 to TRBJ1-2; D perhaps matches TRBD1 (5 bases). Trimming left V 0 bases short and J 5 bases short, with 10 bases between. CDR1 SEHNR and CDR2 FQNEAQ come from the germline V gene (reference sequence). The CDR3 consists of 14 residues. CDR3 sequence: CASSLAGGSYGYTF. The DNA of the CDR3 is TGTGCCAGCAGCTTAGCGGGGGGTTCTTATGGCTACACCTTC.

This clone was detected once. The chain recombines TRBV29-1 with TRBJ2-4, with a possible D match to TRBD2 (5 bases). The ends were cut back, 5 bases at V and 2 bases at J, with 16 bases in the middle. The CDR3 spans 15 residues. Germline CDR1 SQVTM, CDR2 ANQGSEA. The CDR3 loop reads CSVLALGGTKNIQYF. The DNA for the CDR3 is TGCAGCGTTTTAGCCTTAGGAGGAACCAAAAACATTCAGTACTTC. Filled out from reference TRBV29-1 and TRBJ2-4, the complete variable domain reads SAVISQKPSRDICQRGTSLTIQCQVDSQVTMMFWYRQQPGQSLTLIATANQGSEATYESGFVIDKFPISRPNLTFSTLTVSNMSPEDSSIYLCSVLALGGTKNIQYFGAGTRLSVL.

The V gene is TRBV5-1, the J gene TRBJ2-1; 8 bases map to TRBD1. Germline loops: CDR1 SGHRS, CDR2 YFSETQ. V was clipped by 4 bases and J by 4 bases; unmatched bases: 1. CDR3 length: 13 residues. This CDR3 reads CASSGQGYNEQFF. As DNA, the CDR3 is TGCGCCAGCAGCGGACAGGGTTACAATGAGCAGTTCTTC.

This clone has only one observation. This chain links TRBV6-2 or TRBV6-3 with TRBJ1-2; D not certain. CDR1 and CDR2 from the germline V gene are MNHEY and SVGEGT. V gave up 2 bases and J gave up 7 bases, with 17 bases separating them. The CDR3 has 15 amino acids. In DNA, the CDR3 is TGTGCCAGCAGTTACATTTCAGAGATAAGGAGTGGCTACACCTTC. Residues: CASSYISEIRSGYTF.

About this clone itself: The junction and the germline gene differ at one end; a read error may be behind it. J is TRBJ2-7 and V is TRBV28; D is perhaps TRBD1 (5 bases). This CDR3 comprises 10 residues. CDR1 MDHEN and CDR2 SYDVKM come from the germline V gene. The CDR3 loop reads CASVGQTRDF. DNA of the CDR3: TGTGCCAGCGTTGGGCAAACCAGGGACTTC.

The chain links TRBV30 to TRBJ2-7, with D possibly being TRBD1 or TRBD2 (5 bases each). This CDR3 has 15 residues. Germline V CDR1 and CDR2: GTSNPN, SVGIG (reference sequence). V was cut by 0 bases and J by 5 bases, with 17 bases left in between. The CDR3 protein is CAWSVHGTLSHEQYF. The CDR3 DNA sequence: TGTGCCTGGAGTGTTCATGGGACCCTCTCTCACGAGCAGTACTTC.

This clone was detected a few times. Here the CDR3 reads CAIGVEAFF. CDR3 nucleotide sequence: TGTGCCATCGGGGTCGAAGCTTTCTTT. This rearrangement joins TRBV7-9 to TRBJ1-1; D is ambiguous. There are 9 residues in the CDR3. The V gene lost 10 bases and the J gene lost 8 bases, with 8 bases spanning the gap. Germline CDR1 and CDR2: SEHNR and FQNEAQ (reference sequence).

This clone was picked up one time. The chain has TRBV18 and TRBJ1-5, with D possibly being TRBD1 (5 bases). The CDR3 covers 15 residues. Germline assignment: CDR1 KGHSH and CDR2 LQKENI. V was trimmed by 2 bases and J by 0 bases, leaving 8 bases between them. The CDR3 reads CASSPMQGSNQPQHF. As DNA, the CDR3 is TGTGCCAGCTCACCAATGCAGGGTAGCAATCAGCCCCAGCATTTT.

V gene TRBV11-3 combines with J gene TRBJ2-3; weak D call: TRBD1 (6 bases). This CDR3 has 15 residues. Between the trimmed V and J ends, which lost 1 base and 2 bases, there was a span of 10 bases. In germline, CDR1 is SGHNT, CDR2 YENEEA. In DNA form, the CDR3 reads TGTGCCAGCAGCTTAGGAGCAGGGGTCACAGATACGCAGTATTTT. It yields the protein CASSLGAGVTDTQYF.

J is TRBJ1-5 and V is TRBV9; the match to TRBD1 covers 7 bases. The CDR3 length is 14 residues. Trimming cost V 2 bases and J 5 bases; bases outside gene matches: 4. CDR1 is SGDLS, CDR2 YYNGEE, per germline. This chain's CDR3 is CASSVGQAHQPQHF. CDR3 bases: TGTGCCAGCAGCGTTGGACAGGCCCATCAGCCCCAGCATTTT.

This rearrangement joins TRBV6-5 to TRBJ1-6; 9 bases match TRBD1. Germline assignment: CDR1 MNHEY and CDR2 SVGAGI. The length of the CDR3 is 15 residues. V gave up 6 bases and J gave up 3 bases; unmatched junction bases: 3. The CDR3 DNA follows: TGTGCCAGCAGGGGGACAGGGCACTATAATTCACCCCTCCACTTT. It codes for CASRGTGHYNSPLHF.

This chain connects TRBV5-1 to TRBJ2-5, with D uncertain. V lost 0 bases, J lost 2 bases, and 5 bases lay in between. This CDR3 contains 13 residues. Germline CDR1 SGHRS, CDR2 YFSETQ. CDR3: CASSLDIQETQYF. DNA for the CDR3: TGCGCCAGCAGCTTGGACATTCAAGAGACCCAGTACTTC.

With respect to this clone: A much bigger clone sits one base away, suggesting this may be a read error. The chain has TRBV12-3 or TRBV12-4 and TRBJ1-1; tentative D call: TRBD1 (5 bases). Trimming took off 4 bases at V and 4 bases at J, with 7 bases between the two ends. The CDR3 sequence is 12 residues long. The CDR3 loop is CASSYDSTEAFF. DNA of the CDR3: TGTGCCAGCAGTTACGACAGCACTGAAGCTTTCTTT.

The genes are TRBV2 and TRBJ1-2; D uncertain. This CDR3 comprises 13 residues. CDR1 is SNHLY and CDR2 is FYNNEI in the germline V gene. Trimming shortened V by 1 base and J by 7 bases, and 10 bases separated the two germline ends. CDR3 sequence reads: CASSEVGEGGYTF. DNA of the CDR3: TGTGCCAGCAGTGAAGTGGGTGAAGGTGGCTACACCTTC.

This clone was seen more than once but under ten times. The CDR3 DNA is TGTGCCAGCAGCTTGAAAAGGACGAACACCATATATTTT. Encoded protein: CASSLKRTNTIYF. V usage is TRBV5-6 and J usage is TRBJ1-3; D ambiguous. The CDR3 extends over 13 amino acids. The V gene lost 1 base and the J gene lost 7 bases, with 9 bases spanning the gap. CDR1 is SGHDT, CDR2 YYEEEE, per germline.

The gene calls are TRBV7-9 and TRBJ1-5; TRBD1 is a possible D gene (6 bases). This CDR3 region has 15 residues. From germline, CDR1 is SEHNR and CDR2 FQNEAQ (reference sequence). Trimming removed 5 bases from V and 3 bases from J, with 14 bases in between. The CDR3: CASSRQGPINQPQHF. CDR3 nucleotides: TGTGCCAGCAGCCGCCAGGGGCCGATCAATCAGCCCCAGCATTTT.

V usage is TRBV28 and J usage is TRBJ1-1, with a weak D call TRBD1 (5 bases). V dropped 5 bases and J dropped 0 bases, with 13 bases sitting between them. The CDR3 is made up of 15 amino acids. Germline V CDR1 and CDR2: MDHEN, SYDVKM. The CDR3 coding sequence is TGTGCCAGCAGTCCCCCGGGACGCCTGAACACTGAAGCTTTCTTT. Translating gives CASSPPGRLNTEAFF. Based on the CDR3 plus reference TRBV28 and TRBJ1-1, the full variable domain is DVKVTQSSRYLVKRTGEKVFLECVQDMDHENMFWYRQDPGLGLRLIYFSYDVKMKEKGDIPEGYSVSREKKERFSLILESASTNQTSMYLCASSPPGRLNTEAFFGQGTRLTVV.

The chain is built from TRBV2 and TRBJ2-1; 7 bases agree with TRBD1. With V trimmed by 0 bases and J by 3 bases, 2 bases remained unmatched. Looked up from germline, CDR1 is SNHLY and CDR2 is FYNNEI. This CDR3 region has 15 residues. The CDR3: CASSEAAGGYNEQFF. The CDR3 DNA follows: TGTGCCAGCAGTGAAGCTGCAGGGGGCTACAATGAGCAGTTCTTC.

The chain employs TRBV28 and TRBJ1-4, with D uncertain. CDR3 length equals 14 residues. The V gene lost 7 bases and the J gene lost 0 bases, with 9 bases spanning the gap. CDR1 is MDHEN, CDR2 SYDVKM, per germline. The CDR3 here is CASNYIATNEKLFF. DNA of the CDR3: TGTGCCAGCAACTACATTGCAACTAATGAAAAACTGTTTTTT. Using reference TRBV28 and TRBJ1-4 for the parts outside the CDR3, the full variable domain is DVKVTQSSRYLVKRTGEKVFLECVQDMDHENMFWYRQDPGLGLRLIYFSYDVKMKEKGDIPEGYSVSREKKERFSLILESASTNQTSMYLCASNYIATNEKLFFGSGTQLSVL.

The J gene is TRBJ2-6, the V gene TRBV10-3, with no clear D. Germline V lookup: CDR1 ENHRY, CDR2 SYGVKD. This CDR3 contains 17 residues. Trimming removed 0 bases at V and 2 bases at J, with 11 bases between. The CDR3 region is CAISESMFGAGANVLTF. In DNA, the CDR3 is TGTGCCATCAGTGAGTCGATGTTTGGCGCTGGGGCCAACGTCCTGACTTTC.

V is TRBV13 and J is TRBJ2-1; 9 bases line up with TRBD2. V trimming: 0 bases; J trimming: 9 bases; junction bases outside the gene matches: 12. This CDR3 has 17 amino acids. Germline assignment: CDR1 PRHDT and CDR2 FYEKMQ (reference sequence). The CDR3 DNA follows: TGTGCCAGCAGCTTAGGCCTGGCGGGGGGGCCCGTATCTGAGCAGTTCTTC. It encodes CASSLGLAGGPVSEQFF.

CDR3 in DNA: TGTGCCAGCAGCATAAGACCCGGGACAGGGGACAATGAGCAGTTCTTC. It codes for CASSIRPGTGDNEQFF. The chain joins TRBV27 to TRBJ2-1, with 10 bases fitting TRBD1. The V gene end was trimmed by 6 bases and the J gene end by 5 bases; junction bases not matched to a gene: 10. CDR1 is MNHEY, CDR2 SMNVEV, per germline (reference sequence). The CDR3 is 16 amino acids.

This clone was found once. The gene calls are TRBV5-6 and TRBJ1-1, with TRBD1 as a possible D gene (6 bases). Trimming stripped 2 bases from V and 5 bases from J, with 16 bases between. CDR3 length: 15 residues. CDR1 is SGHDT and CDR2 is YYEEEE in the germline V gene. CDR3 nucleotide sequence: TGTGCCAGCAGCTTACAAGGGACACGGGAAACTGAAGCTTTCTTT. Encoded protein: CASSLQGTRETEAFF. Looking up the rest from reference TRBV5-6 and TRBJ1-1 gives the full variable domain: DAGVTQSPTHLIKTRGQQVTLRCSPKSGHDTVSWYQQALGQGPQFIFQYYEEEERQRGNFPDRFSGHQFPNYSSELNVNALLLGDSALYLCASSLQGTRETEAFFGQGTRLTVV.

The table lists this clone with a count of one. The chain joins TRBV5-1 to TRBJ2-7; no clear D gene. CDR1 and CDR2 (germline): SGHRS, YFSETQ. This CDR3 region has 14 residues. V lost 4 bases and J 2 bases, leaving 13 bases between the germline ends. The CDR3 bases are TGCGCCAGCAGCCCAATCCATTCCGCCTACGAGCAGTACTTC. Encoded protein: CASSPIHSAYEQYF.